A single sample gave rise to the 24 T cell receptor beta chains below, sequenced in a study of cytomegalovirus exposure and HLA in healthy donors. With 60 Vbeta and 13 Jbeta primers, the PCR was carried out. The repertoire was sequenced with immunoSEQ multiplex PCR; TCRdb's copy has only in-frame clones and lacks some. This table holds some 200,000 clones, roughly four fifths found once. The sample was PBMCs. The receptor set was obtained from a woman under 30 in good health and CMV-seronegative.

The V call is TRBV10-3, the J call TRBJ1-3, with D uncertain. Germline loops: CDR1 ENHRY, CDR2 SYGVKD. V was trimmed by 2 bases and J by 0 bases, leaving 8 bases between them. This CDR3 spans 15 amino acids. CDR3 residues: CAISEGSGSGNTIYF. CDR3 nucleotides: TGTGCCATCAGTGAGGGCTCGGGCTCTGGAAACACCATATATTTT.

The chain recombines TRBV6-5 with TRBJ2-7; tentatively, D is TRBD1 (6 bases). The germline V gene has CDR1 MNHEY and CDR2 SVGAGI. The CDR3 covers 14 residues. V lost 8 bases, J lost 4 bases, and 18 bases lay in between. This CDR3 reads CASARTASEYEQYF. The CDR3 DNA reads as TGTGCCAGCGCCCGGACAGCTAGTGAATACGAGCAGTACTTC.

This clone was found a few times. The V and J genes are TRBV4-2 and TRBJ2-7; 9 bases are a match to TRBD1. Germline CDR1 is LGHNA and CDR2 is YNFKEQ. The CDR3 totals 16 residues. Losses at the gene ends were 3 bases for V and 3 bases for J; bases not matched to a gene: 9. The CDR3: CASSQTGGTGLYEQYF. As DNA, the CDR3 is TGTGCCAGCAGCCAGACCGGTGGGACAGGGCTCTACGAGCAGTACTTC.

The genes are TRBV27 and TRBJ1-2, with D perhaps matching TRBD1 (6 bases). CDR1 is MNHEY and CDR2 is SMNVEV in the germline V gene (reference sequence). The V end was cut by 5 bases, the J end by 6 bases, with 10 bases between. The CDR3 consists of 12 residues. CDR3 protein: CASSATGNGYTF. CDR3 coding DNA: TGTGCCAGCAGTGCTACAGGGAATGGCTACACCTTC.

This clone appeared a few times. CDR3: CASSQSLQWGASYTF. DNA for the CDR3: TGCGCCAGCAGCCAATCACTACAGTGGGGCGCGAGCTACACCTTC. J is TRBJ1-2 and V is TRBV4-1, with a possible D match to TRBD1 (5 bases). Deletions cut 2 bases from V and 9 bases from J, with 19 bases between. Germline V CDR1 and CDR2: MGHRA, YSYEKL. The CDR3 sequence is 15 residues long.

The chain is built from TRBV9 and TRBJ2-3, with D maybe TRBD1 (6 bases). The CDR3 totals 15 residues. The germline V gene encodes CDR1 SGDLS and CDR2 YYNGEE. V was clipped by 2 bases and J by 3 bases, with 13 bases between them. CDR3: CASSVLVGATDTQYF. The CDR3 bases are TGTGCCAGCAGCGTCTTGGTGGGGGCAACAGATACGCAGTATTTT.

The CDR3 sequence: CASTLSSGNTIYF. The CDR3 region has the DNA TGTGCCAGCACCCTATCCTCTGGAAACACCATATATTTT. V usage is TRBV6-6 and J usage is TRBJ1-3; D is ambiguous. Trimming pared 7 bases from V and 0 bases from J, leaving 7 bases between. The CDR3 totals 13 residues. The germline gives CDR1 MNHNY, CDR2 SVGAGI (reference sequence).

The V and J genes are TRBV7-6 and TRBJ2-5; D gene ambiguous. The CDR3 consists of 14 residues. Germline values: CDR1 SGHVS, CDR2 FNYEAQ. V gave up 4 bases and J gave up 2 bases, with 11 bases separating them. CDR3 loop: CASSSLQNQETQYF. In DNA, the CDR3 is TGTGCCAGCAGCTCTTTACAGAATCAAGAGACCCAGTACTTC.

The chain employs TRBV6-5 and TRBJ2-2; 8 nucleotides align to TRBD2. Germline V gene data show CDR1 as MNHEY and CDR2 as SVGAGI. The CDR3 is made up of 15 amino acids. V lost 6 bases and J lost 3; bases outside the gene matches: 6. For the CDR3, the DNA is TGTGCCAGCAGGCGAAGGCGGGGGGACACCGGGGAGCTGTTTTTT. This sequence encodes CASRRRRGDTGELFF.

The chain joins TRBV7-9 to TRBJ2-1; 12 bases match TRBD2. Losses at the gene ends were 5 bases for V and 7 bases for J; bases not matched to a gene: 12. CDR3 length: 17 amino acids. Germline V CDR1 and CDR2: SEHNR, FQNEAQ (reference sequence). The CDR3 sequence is CASSPQLAGGPWNEQFF. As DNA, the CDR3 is TGTGCCAGCAGCCCGCAGCTAGCGGGAGGGCCATGGAATGAGCAGTTCTTC. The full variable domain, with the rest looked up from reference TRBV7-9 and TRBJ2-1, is DTGVSQNPRHKITKRGQNVTFRCDPISEHNRLYWYRQTLGQGPEFLTYFQNEAQLEKSRLLSDRFSAERPKGSFSTLEIQRTEQGDSAMYLCASSPQLAGGPWNEQFFGPGTRLTVL.

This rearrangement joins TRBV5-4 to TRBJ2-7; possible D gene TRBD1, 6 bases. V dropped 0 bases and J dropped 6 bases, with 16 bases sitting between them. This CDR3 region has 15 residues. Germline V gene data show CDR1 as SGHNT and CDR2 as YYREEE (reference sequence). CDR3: CASSLATGYPSEQYF. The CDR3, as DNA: TGTGCCAGCAGCTTGGCGACAGGATATCCATCCGAGCAGTACTTC.

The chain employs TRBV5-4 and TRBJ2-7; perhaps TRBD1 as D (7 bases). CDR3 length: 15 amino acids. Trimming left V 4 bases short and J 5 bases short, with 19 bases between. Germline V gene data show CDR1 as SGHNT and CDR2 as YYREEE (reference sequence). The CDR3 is CASSPGGGQAHEQYF. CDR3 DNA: TGTGCCAGCAGCCCAGGGGGAGGTCAGGCCCACGAGCAGTACTTC.

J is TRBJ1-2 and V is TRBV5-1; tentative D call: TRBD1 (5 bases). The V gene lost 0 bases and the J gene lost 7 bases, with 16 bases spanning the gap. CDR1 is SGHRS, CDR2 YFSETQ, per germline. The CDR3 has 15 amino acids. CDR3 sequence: CASSLAPDFGGGYTF. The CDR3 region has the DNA TGCGCCAGCAGCTTGGCGCCCGACTTCGGGGGTGGCTACACCTTC.

The CDR3 loop reads CSAQKGDRGHEQYF. The CDR3, as DNA: TGCAGCGCTCAGAAAGGAGACAGGGGGCACGAGCAGTACTTC. This chain links TRBV29-1 with TRBJ2-7, with TRBD1 matching 10 bases. The length of the CDR3 is 14 residues. Germline trimming cut 7 bases from V and 5 bases from J; bases unmatched to any gene: 11. Germline-derived CDR1 and CDR2 are SQVTM and ANQGSEA.

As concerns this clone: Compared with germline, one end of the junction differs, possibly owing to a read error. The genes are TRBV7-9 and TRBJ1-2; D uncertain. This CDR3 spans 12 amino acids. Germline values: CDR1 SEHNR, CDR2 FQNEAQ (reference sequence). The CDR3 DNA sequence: TGTTCCAGCAGCTTAGGAGGTTACGGCTACACCTTC. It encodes CSSSLGGYGYTF. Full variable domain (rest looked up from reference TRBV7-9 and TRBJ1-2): DTGVSQNPRHKITKRGQNVTFRCDPISEHNRLYWYRQTLGQGPEFLTYFQNEAQLEKSRLLSDRFSAERPKGSFSTLEIQRTEQGDSAMYLCSSSLGGYGYTFGSGTRLTVV.

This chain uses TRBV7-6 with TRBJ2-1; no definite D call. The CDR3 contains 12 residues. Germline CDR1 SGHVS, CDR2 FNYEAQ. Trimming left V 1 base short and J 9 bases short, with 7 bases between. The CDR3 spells CASSLGLGEQFF. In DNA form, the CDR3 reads TGTGCCAGCAGCTTAGGCCTAGGTGAGCAGTTCTTC.

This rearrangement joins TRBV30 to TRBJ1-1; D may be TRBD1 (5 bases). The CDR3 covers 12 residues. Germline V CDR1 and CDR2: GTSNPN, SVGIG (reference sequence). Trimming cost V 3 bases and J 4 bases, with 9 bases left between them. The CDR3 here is CAWRGESTEAFF. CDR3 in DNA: TGTGCCTGGAGAGGGGAAAGCACTGAAGCTTTCTTT.

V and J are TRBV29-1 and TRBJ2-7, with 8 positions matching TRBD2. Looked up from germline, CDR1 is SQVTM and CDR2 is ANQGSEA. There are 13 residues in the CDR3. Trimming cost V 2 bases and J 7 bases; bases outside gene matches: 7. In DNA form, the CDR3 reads TGCAGCGTTGAAATCACTAGCGGACTTGAGCAGTACTTC. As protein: CSVEITSGLEQYF.

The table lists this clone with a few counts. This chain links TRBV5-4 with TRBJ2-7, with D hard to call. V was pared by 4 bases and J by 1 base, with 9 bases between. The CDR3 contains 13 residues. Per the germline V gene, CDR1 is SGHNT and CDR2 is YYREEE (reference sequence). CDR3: CASSPSTSYEQYF. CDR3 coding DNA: TGTGCCAGCAGCCCTTCTACGTCCTACGAGCAGTACTTC.

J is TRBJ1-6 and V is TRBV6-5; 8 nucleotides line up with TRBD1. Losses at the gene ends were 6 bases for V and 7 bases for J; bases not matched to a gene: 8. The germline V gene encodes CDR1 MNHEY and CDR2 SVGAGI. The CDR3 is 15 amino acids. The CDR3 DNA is TGTGCCAGCAGGCTTCAGTGGGACAGGAATTCACCCCTCCACTTT. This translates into CASRLQWDRNSPLHF.

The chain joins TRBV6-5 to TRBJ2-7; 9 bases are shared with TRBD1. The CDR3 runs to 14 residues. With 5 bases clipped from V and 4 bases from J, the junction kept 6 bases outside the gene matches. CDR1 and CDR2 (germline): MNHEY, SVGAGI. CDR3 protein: CASSRTGGMYEQYF. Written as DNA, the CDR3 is TGTGCCAGCAGTCGCACAGGGGGCATGTACGAGCAGTACTTC.

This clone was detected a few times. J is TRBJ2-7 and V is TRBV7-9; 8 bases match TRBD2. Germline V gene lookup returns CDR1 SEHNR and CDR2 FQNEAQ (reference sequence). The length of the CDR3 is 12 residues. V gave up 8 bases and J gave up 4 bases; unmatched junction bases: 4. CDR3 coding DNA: TGTGCCAGCGTAGCGGGAAGTTACGAGCAGTACTTC. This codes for CASVAGSYEQYF.

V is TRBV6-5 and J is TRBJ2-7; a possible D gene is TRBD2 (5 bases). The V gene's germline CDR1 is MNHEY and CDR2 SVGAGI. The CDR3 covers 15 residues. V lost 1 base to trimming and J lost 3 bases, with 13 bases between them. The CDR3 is CASSYFGEVDYEQYF. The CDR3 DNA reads TGTGCCAGCAGTTACTTCGGGGAAGTGGACTACGAGCAGTACTTC.

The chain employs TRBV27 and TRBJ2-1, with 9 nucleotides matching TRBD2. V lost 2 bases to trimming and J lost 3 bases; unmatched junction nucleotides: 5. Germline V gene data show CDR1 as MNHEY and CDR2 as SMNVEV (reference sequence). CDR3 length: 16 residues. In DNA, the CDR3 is TGTGCCAGCAGTTTAAGCGGGGGGCCCTACTACAATGAGCAGTTCTTC. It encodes CASSLSGGPYYNEQFF.